Following are 18 T cell receptor beta chains from one sample sequenced in a study of blood T cell repertoires in COVID-19. Here immunoSEQ multiplex PCR was the method, and the copy in TCRdb shows in-frame clones only, minus some. The repertoire holds roughly 250,000 clones, with approximately 79% as singletons. The specimen was peripheral blood. The receptor source for this set is a woman older than 75 with active or convalescent COVID-19.

The chain carries TRBV6-6 and TRBJ1-4; 7 bases line up with TRBD1. Trimming took 6 bases from V and 0 from J; bases not matched to a gene: 10. CDR3 length: 17 residues. Germline V gene lookup returns CDR1 MNHNY and CDR2 SVGAGI (reference sequence). The CDR3 sequence: CASSRTTGVATNEKLFF. The CDR3 coding sequence is TGTGCCAGCAGCCGAACAACAGGGGTTGCAACTAATGAAAAACTGTTTTTT.

The genes are TRBV29-1 and TRBJ2-7, with a tentative D call TRBD1 (6 bases). Germline V gives CDR1 SQVTM, CDR2 ANQGSEA. V shed 5 bases and J shed 4 bases, with 9 bases lying between them. The CDR3 has 11 residues. In DNA, the CDR3 is TGCAGCGTTCACACAGGGTACGAGCAGTACTTC. Translation gives CSVHTGYEQYF.

This chain connects TRBV27 to TRBJ1-3, with D possibly being TRBD1 (5 bases). The CDR3 spans 16 residues. Germline V gene lookup returns CDR1 MNHEY and CDR2 SMNVEV (reference sequence). The V and J ends lost 0 bases and 2 bases respectively, with 11 bases between them. The CDR3 DNA reads TGTGCCAGCAGTTTATCGATGGGGCGGCCTGGAAACACCATATATTTT. Translating it yields CASSLSMGRPGNTIYF.

This sequence joins TRBV9 and TRBJ1-2; 9 nucleotides agree with TRBD1. Germline CDR1 and CDR2: SGDLS and YYNGEE. Trimming removed 4 bases from V and 8 bases from J; junction bases left unmatched: 15. The CDR3 is 16 amino acids. CDR3 nucleotides: TGTGCCAGCAGCACCACCGGGACAGGGCTAGTCTGGGGCTACACCTTC. Translation gives CASSTTGTGLVWGYTF.

This chain links TRBV5-1 with TRBJ1-5; D is unresolved. Germline-derived CDR1 and CDR2 are SGHRS and YFSETQ. V was pared by 4 bases and J by 1 base, with 12 bases between. This CDR3 is 15 amino acids long. The CDR3 DNA follows: TGCGCCAGCAGCCCGGACTGGGAAAGCAATCAGCCCCAGCATTTT. Its protein product is CASSPDWESNQPQHF. The entire variable domain, with the rest obtained from reference TRBV5-1 and TRBJ1-5, is as follows: KAGVTQTPRYLIKTRGQQVTLSCSPISGHRSVSWYQQTPGQGLQFLFEYFSETQRNKGNFPGRFSGRQFSNSRSEMNVSTLELGDSALYLCASSPDWESNQPQHFGDGTRLSIL.

This clone was found many times. V is TRBV4-1 and J is TRBJ1-5; no reliable D call. The CDR3 loop spans 13 amino acids. The V end lost 4 bases, the J end lost 5 bases, and 9 bases lay between the germline ends. The germline CDR1 and CDR2 sequences are MGHRA and YSYEKL. CDR3 loop: CASSPRVDQPQHF. The DNA for the CDR3 is TGCGCCAGCAGCCCGAGGGTAGATCAGCCCCAGCATTTT.

The chain recombines TRBV5-1 with TRBJ1-2; 7 nucleotides match TRBD1. Per germline, CDR1 SGHRS and CDR2 YFSETQ. V lost 0 bases, J lost 6 bases, and 5 bases stayed unmatched. This CDR3 is 14 amino acids long. CDR3 protein: CASSLAGQGDGYTF. The CDR3 DNA reads TGCGCCAGCAGCTTGGCCGGGCAGGGGGATGGCTACACCTTC.

The chain recombines TRBV28 with TRBJ2-5, with D possibly TRBD2 on 5 matching bases. The CDR3 extends over 12 amino acids. CDR1 is MDHEN and CDR2 is SYDVKM in the germline V gene. V lost 7 bases and J lost 5, with 11 bases in between. The CDR3 spells CASNRGGETQYF. CDR3 coding DNA: TGTGCCAGCAATCGAGGCGGGGAGACCCAGTACTTC.

The genes are TRBV10-1 and TRBJ1-1; 7 bases match TRBD1. Germline CDR1 reads WNHNN; CDR2 reads SYGVQD (reference sequence). V trimming: 6 bases; J trimming: 0 bases; junction bases outside the gene matches: 4. This CDR3 is 14 amino acids long. The CDR3 nucleotides read TGCGCCAGCAGCGAAACAGGGGTGAACACTGAAGCTTTCTTT. It is translated as CASSETGVNTEAFF.

CDR3 in amino acids: CASSGGRSYNSPLHF. DNA of the CDR3: TGTGCCAGTAGTGGAGGACGGTCGTATAATTCACCCCTCCACTTT. The gene calls are TRBV19 and TRBJ1-6; D remains unclear. There are 15 residues in the CDR3. Per the germline V gene, CDR1 is LNHDA and CDR2 is SQIVND (reference sequence). The V gene lost 5 bases and the J gene lost 4 bases, with 12 bases spanning the gap.

This rearrangement joins TRBV5-1 to TRBJ1-1; D gene unclear. This CDR3 region has 14 residues. Germline V gene lookup returns CDR1 SGHRS and CDR2 YFSETQ. The germline V and J ends were trimmed by 4 bases and 3 bases, with 13 bases remaining between them. CDR3: CASSLESGYTEAFF. Written as DNA, the CDR3 is TGCGCCAGCAGCCTGGAATCAGGATACACTGAAGCTTTCTTT.

The chain uses TRBV30 and TRBJ2-4; tentatively, D is TRBD1 (6 bases). Germline V gene lookup returns CDR1 GTSNPN and CDR2 SVGIG (reference sequence). The length of the CDR3 is 13 residues. V gave up 3 bases and J gave up 8 bases, with 14 bases separating them. CDR3: CAWRLQGGDIQYF. The DNA of the CDR3 is TGTGCCTGGAGATTACAGGGTGGGGACATTCAGTACTTC.

The chain combines TRBV19 with TRBJ1-4, with a weak D call TRBD1 (5 bases). There are 16 residues in the CDR3. V was clipped by 6 bases and J by 0 bases, with 14 bases between them. Germline lookup yields CDR1 LNHDA and CDR2 SQIVND (reference sequence). Here the CDR3 reads CASRPDRDATNEKLFF. CDR3 coding DNA: TGTGCCAGTAGGCCAGACAGAGATGCAACTAATGAAAAACTGTTTTTT.

J is TRBJ1-3 and V is TRBV5-1; no definite D call. Trimming removed 0 bases from V and 2 bases from J, with 6 bases in between. CDR1 and CDR2 from the germline V gene are SGHRS and YFSETQ. The CDR3 spans 14 residues. The CDR3 DNA is TGCGCCAGCAGCTTGGGACACGCTGGAAACACCATATATTTT. It specifies CASSLGHAGNTIYF.

The chain couples TRBV2 to TRBJ1-5, with TRBD1 matching over 10 bases. The CDR3 loop spans 15 amino acids. In germline, CDR1 is SNHLY, CDR2 FYNNEI. V was pared by 5 bases and J by 2 bases, with 3 bases of the junction left unmatched. CDR3 residues: CASSRDRGGNQPQHF. The CDR3 bases are TGTGCCAGCAGTCGGGACAGGGGAGGCAATCAGCCCCAGCATTTT.

This clone was counted once. The chain joins TRBV5-5 to TRBJ1-4, with TRBD1 matching 8 bases. V shed 0 bases and J 7 bases; nucleotides not matched to a gene: 2. The CDR3 is made up of 14 amino acids. CDR1 and CDR2 from the germline V gene are SGHKS and YYEKEE (reference sequence). The CDR3 loop is CASSLGQGTEKLFF. The CDR3 DNA reads TGTGCCAGCAGCTTGGGACAGGGGACTGAAAAACTGTTTTTT.

The chain uses TRBV30 and TRBJ1-6; 9 bases line up with TRBD1. Germline V gives CDR1 GTSNPN, CDR2 SVGIG (reference sequence). This CDR3 contains 13 residues. The J segment lost 9 bases and the V segment lost 6 bases, leaving 6 bases of the junction unmatched. This chain's CDR3 is CACNGQGSSPLHF. CDR3 sequence (DNA): TGTGCCTGCAATGGACAGGGGAGTTCACCCCTCCACTTT.

This clone came up once. The genes are TRBV28 and TRBJ2-7; possible D gene TRBD1, 6 bases. This CDR3 has 12 residues. Trimming stripped 6 bases from V and 6 bases from J, with 12 bases between. From germline, CDR1 is MDHEN and CDR2 SYDVKM. CDR3 loop: CASRGDTGEQYF. The CDR3 nucleotides are TGTGCCAGCAGGGGGGACACCGGCGAGCAGTACTTC. The entire variable domain, with the rest obtained from reference TRBV28 and TRBJ2-7, is as follows: DVKVTQSSRYLVKRTGEKVFLECVQDMDHENMFWYRQDPGLGLRLIYFSYDVKMKEKGDIPEGYSVSREKKERFSLILESASTNQTSMYLCASRGDTGEQYFGPGTRLTVT.